These 3 T cell receptor beta chains were sequenced from one sample in a study of CD8 T cells in ankylosing spondylitis. One entry per CDR3 protein, called by TCRdb with MiXCR from the 5' RACE reads. The sample holds 150,000 to 200,000 distinct CDR3 sequences, 10% to 15% seen once. Sequencing was performed on blood, either unsorted or a sorted T cell fraction (not recorded which). These receptors came from a female donor with ankylosing spondylitis or in good health (not recorded which).

In its sample, this clonotype was seen many times. The chain is built from TRBV7-2 and TRBJ2-7; D remains ambiguous. CDR1 is SGHTA and CDR2 is FQGNSA in the germline V gene. V was trimmed by 4 bases and J by 7 bases, leaving 14 bases between them. The CDR3 has 13 amino acids. In DNA, the CDR3 is TGTGCCAGCAGCTCTACGTCCGGCGAGGAGCAGTACTTC. Translated, it gives CASSSTSGEEQYF.

V usage is TRBV7-9 and J usage is TRBJ2-1; no clear D gene. The CDR3 extends over 17 amino acids. CDR1 is SEHNR and CDR2 is FQNEAQ in the germline V gene (reference sequence). V was cut by 1 base and J by 4 bases, with 17 bases left in between. In nucleotides, the CDR3 is TGTGCCAGCAGCTTAGAGGTCGACACCACCGGTTACAATGAGCAGTTCTTC. Its protein product is CASSLEVDTTGYNEQFF.

This chain joins TRBV4-2 and TRBJ2-7; 9 bases match TRBD2. The CDR3 consists of 16 residues. J was trimmed by 5 bases and V by 5 bases; bases with no gene match: 13. Germline lookup yields CDR1 LGHNA and CDR2 YNFKEQ. This CDR3 is CASSDGWSSGSHEQYF. CDR3 in DNA: TGTGCCAGCAGCGACGGTTGGAGTAGCGGGAGCCACGAGCAGTACTTC.